This passage covers 14 T cell receptor beta chains from one sample sequenced in a study of blood T cell repertoires in COVID-19. Clones were sequenced by immunoSEQ multiplex PCR, and TCRdb holds only the in-frame ones, with some missing. The data contain under 200,000 clones, more than 70% of them singletons. Sequences were obtained from PBMCs or T cells enriched from blood (not recorded which). The source of these receptors is a man aged 35 to 55 with acute COVID-19.

J is TRBJ2-2 and V is TRBV7-3; a weak D match, TRBD2 (5 bases). Germline V gene sequence: CDR1 SGHTA, CDR2 FQGTGA. Trimming shortened V by 5 bases and J by 0 bases, and 13 bases separated the two germline ends. The CDR3 has 16 amino acids. In nucleotides, the CDR3 is TGTGCCAGCAGCCCCAACGGACTGGCGAACACCGGGGAGCTGTTTTTT. It specifies CASSPNGLANTGELFF.

The rearrangement uses TRBV7-2 and TRBJ1-3; 12 bases align to TRBD1. Germline V gene data show CDR1 as SGHTA and CDR2 as FQGNSA. The CDR3 has 18 amino acids. V was clipped by 5 bases and J by 6 bases; unmatched bases: 14. The CDR3 DNA reads TGTGCCAGCAGCCGTGGATATAGGGACAGGGGGCTGGCAAACACCATATATTTT. Translated, it gives CASSRGYRDRGLANTIYF.

The chain couples TRBV21-1 to TRBJ2-2; the D call of TRBD1 is as the table states it, not checked on the DNA. TRBV21-1 is assigned pseudogene status. This CDR3 contains 18 residues. The CDR3 here is CASSNDYPDSCISGELFF. The CDR3 nucleotides are TGTGCCAGCAGCAACGACTACCCGGACAGCTGCATTTCCGGGGAGCTGTTTTTT.

The chain links TRBV6-4 to TRBJ1-1; D is possibly TRBD1 (6 bases). Germline loops: CDR1 MRHNA, CDR2 SNTAGT. The CDR3 covers 14 residues. V was shortened by 11 bases and J by 3 bases, with 19 bases between the two germline ends. The CDR3 sequence is CAPQGCQGYTEAFF. In nucleotides, the CDR3 is TGTGCCCCCCAGGGGTGTCAGGGCTACACTGAAGCTTTCTTT.

The J gene is TRBJ1-1, the V gene TRBV4-2; 9 bases line up with TRBD1. V lost 1 base, J lost 9 bases, and 18 bases stayed unmatched. This CDR3 is 18 amino acids long. Germline CDR1 LGHNA, CDR2 YNFKEQ. CDR3 protein: CASSQVQQGALGASKAFF. CDR3 coding DNA: TGTGCCAGCAGCCAAGTGCAACAGGGGGCGCTCGGAGCTTCTAAAGCTTTCTTT.

The V gene is TRBV5-1, the J gene TRBJ2-2; 8 nucleotides match TRBD1. CDR3 length equals 15 residues. Germline CDR1 reads SGHRS; CDR2 reads YFSETQ. V was pared by 3 bases and J by 3 bases, with 4 bases of the junction left unmatched. CDR3 residues: CASSSRQGYTGELFF. As DNA, the CDR3 is TGCGCCAGCAGCTCTAGACAGGGGTACACCGGGGAGCTGTTTTTT.

The chain is built from TRBV5-8 and TRBJ1-2; D gene ambiguous. The germline V gene encodes CDR1 SGHTS and CDR2 YDEGEE. V was shortened by 4 bases and J by 4 bases, with 17 bases between the two germline ends. The CDR3 runs 15 residues. In DNA, the CDR3 is TGTGCCAGCAGCCCCCGAAGGGATGCGGGCTATGGCTACACCTTC. Amino acid sequence: CASSPRRDAGYGYTF.

J is TRBJ2-3 and V is TRBV7-2; D not certain. This CDR3 spans 14 amino acids. Trimming cost V 2 bases and J 0 bases, with 6 bases left between them. CDR1 is SGHTA, CDR2 FQGNSA, per germline. The DNA of the CDR3 is TGTGCCAGCAGCTTAAAAGCGAGCACAGATACGCAGTATTTT. Residues: CASSLKASTDTQYF.

The chain employs TRBV18 and TRBJ2-2, with TRBD1 matching 7 bases. This CDR3 region has 14 residues. CDR1 KGHSH and CDR2 LQKENI come from the germline V gene. The junction had 4 bases not matched to a gene; V was cut back by 3 bases and J by 6 bases. The CDR3 loop reads CASSPQTGAGELFF. CDR3 nucleotides: TGTGCCAGCTCACCTCAAACAGGGGCCGGGGAGCTGTTTTTT.

This chain links TRBV2 with TRBJ2-1; tentative D call: TRBD1 (6 bases). V gave up 6 bases and J gave up 8 bases, with 20 bases separating them. Germline CDR1 is SNHLY and CDR2 is FYNNEI. The CDR3 loop spans 15 amino acids. CDR3 in amino acids: CASRAPGTRVDEQFF. For the CDR3, the DNA is TGTGCCAGCAGGGCCCCGGGGACAAGGGTCGATGAGCAGTTCTTC.

The CDR3: CASSRKRTGLGKLFF. In nucleotides, the CDR3 is TGTGCCAGCTCCCGGAAGAGGACAGGGCTTGGAAAACTGTTTTTT. The rearrangement uses TRBV6-5 and TRBJ1-4; 8 bases line up with TRBD1. Germline CDR1 reads MNHEY; CDR2 reads SVGAGI. V was clipped by 8 bases and J by 10 bases; unmatched bases: 15. The CDR3 contains 15 residues.

This chain links TRBV4-3 with TRBJ2-1, with D uncertain. Germline V CDR1 and CDR2: LGHNA, YSLEER. Deletions cut 3 bases from V and 7 bases from J, with 13 bases between. The CDR3 has 14 residues. The CDR3, as DNA: TGCGCCAGCAGCCACCCTGCGAATTGGAATGAGCAGTTCTTC. Translating gives CASSHPANWNEQFF.

This clone occurred a few times. The chain joins TRBV5-4 to TRBJ2-7; D is undetermined. Germline V lookup: CDR1 SGHNT, CDR2 YYREEE (reference sequence). Trimming cost V 3 bases and J 0 bases, with 10 bases left between them. The CDR3 consists of 14 residues. CDR3 region: CASSSELLSYEQYF. CDR3 DNA sequence: TGTGCCAGCAGCTCAGAACTACTCTCCTACGAGCAGTACTTC.

The rearrangement joins TRBV12-3 or TRBV12-4 to TRBJ2-7; D may be TRBD2 (5 bases). V was shortened by 5 bases and J by 2 bases, with 7 bases between the two germline ends. This CDR3 region has 12 residues. The CDR3 region is CASSGSPYEQYF. In DNA, the CDR3 is TGTGCCAGCAGTGGGAGTCCCTACGAGCAGTACTTC.